Below, 8 T cell receptor beta chains from the same sample are listed, as sequenced in a study of blood T cell repertoires in COVID-19. Using immunoSEQ multiplex PCR, the repertoire was profiled, and TCRdb retains in-frame clones only, with some absent. The top ten clones hold 13% to 15% of a sample with over 50,000 clones, approximately 90% of them seen once. The sample consisted of peripheral blood. All receptors derive from a human donor with active COVID-19. The donor label of this sample is uncertain.

The chain employs TRBV5-1 and TRBJ2-7; D might be TRBD1 (5 bases). V was pared by 0 bases and J by 3 bases, with 10 bases between. Germline V gene lookup returns CDR1 SGHRS and CDR2 YFSETQ. This CDR3 comprises 14 residues. DNA for the CDR3: TGCGCCAGCAGCTTGGAGTCAGGGTACTACGAGCAGTACGTC. Protein: CASSLESGYYEQYV.

As for this clone: Other DNA sequences from this sample encode an identical CDR3 as well. The gene calls are TRBV6-1 and TRBJ2-3; 13 nucleotides align to TRBD2. V lost 1 base and J lost 6; bases outside the gene matches: 4. Germline V CDR1 and CDR2: MNHNS, SASEGT. The CDR3 spans 16 residues. The CDR3 bases are TGTGCCAGCAGTGAAGGACTAGCGGGAGGAGGGGATACGCAGTATTTT. Translated: CASSEGLAGGGDTQYF.

This chain joins TRBV30 and TRBJ2-1; 7 nucleotides match TRBD2. V was pared by 5 bases and J by 6 bases, with 4 bases of the junction left unmatched. The CDR3 totals 12 residues. Germline CDR1 GTSNPN, CDR2 SVGIG (reference sequence). CDR3 protein: CAWATSLNEQFF. CDR3 in DNA: TGTGCCTGGGCGACTAGCCTCAATGAGCAGTTCTTC.

In this sample, this clone turned up once. The chain recombines TRBV7-9 with TRBJ2-3, with D tentatively TRBD2 (5 bases). In germline, CDR1 is SEHNR, CDR2 FQNEAQ (reference sequence). The ends were cut back, 1 base at V and 4 bases at J, with 12 bases in the middle. This CDR3 has 15 amino acids. CDR3 protein: CASSLDAGYADTQYF. The CDR3, as DNA: TGTGCCAGCAGCTTAGACGCGGGTTACGCAGATACGCAGTATTTT.

V is TRBV6-5 and J is TRBJ2-3; 8 bases fit TRBD1. Trimming took 6 bases from V and 4 from J; bases not matched to a gene: 6. This CDR3 contains 14 residues. Germline loops: CDR1 MNHEY, CDR2 SVGAGI. Written as DNA, the CDR3 is TGTGCCAGCAGCCGACGACAGGGGCCAGATACGCAGTATTTT. Residues: CASSRRQGPDTQYF.

J is TRBJ2-1 and V is TRBV24-1, with D possibly TRBD1 on 5 matching bases. V was cut by 6 bases and J by 3 bases, with 8 bases left in between. CDR3 size: 13 residues. Germline assignment: CDR1 KGHDR and CDR2 SFDVKD. The CDR3, as DNA: TGTGCCACCAGTCTTGGACACTACAATGAGCAGTTCTTC. Amino acids: CATSLGHYNEQFF.

In its sample, this clone was seen a few times. CDR3 coding DNA: TGTGCCACCAGCAGGTGGATGACTAGCGCGCACAGCACAGATACGCAGTATTTT. As protein: CATSRWMTSAHSTDTQYF. V gene TRBV15 combines with J gene TRBJ2-3, with 8 bases aligning to TRBD2. Trimming at V came to 3 bases and at J to 0 bases, leaving 11 bases not matched to a gene. The CDR3 extends over 18 amino acids. CDR1 is LNHNV, CDR2 YYDKDF, per germline (reference sequence).

This chain uses TRBV7-2 with TRBJ2-1, with 7 positions matching TRBD2. The V gene's germline CDR1 is SGHTA and CDR2 FQGNSA. There are 19 residues in the CDR3. J lost 0 bases, V lost 1 base, and 12 bases had no gene match. CDR3 protein: CASSLGPAGVTSSYNEQFF. CDR3 DNA sequence: TGTGCCAGCAGCTTAGGGCCGGCGGGGGTAACGAGCTCCTACAATGAGCAGTTCTTC.